This TCR beta chain stems from a study of blood T cell repertoires in COVID-19. The table lists this clone with a few counts. Here immunoSEQ multiplex PCR was the method, and the copy in TCRdb shows in-frame clones only, minus some. The data contain 50,000 to 65,000 clones, approximately 86% of them seen just once; the ten biggest clones take up approximately 1.2%. The CDR3 loop spans 13 amino acids. Trimming took off 5 bases at V and 4 bases at J, with 11 bases between the two ends. Germline CDR1 is LNHDA and CDR2 is SQIVND (reference sequence). The chain has TRBV19 and TRBJ1-1; D gene ambiguous. This clonotype was sampled from a man aged 40-50 years with acute or convalescent COVID-19. Sequencing was performed on peripheral blood. The CDR3 loop is CASSQVFRTEAFF. Written as DNA, the CDR3 is TGTGCCAGTAGTCAGGTTTTTCGCACTGAAGCTTTCTTT.